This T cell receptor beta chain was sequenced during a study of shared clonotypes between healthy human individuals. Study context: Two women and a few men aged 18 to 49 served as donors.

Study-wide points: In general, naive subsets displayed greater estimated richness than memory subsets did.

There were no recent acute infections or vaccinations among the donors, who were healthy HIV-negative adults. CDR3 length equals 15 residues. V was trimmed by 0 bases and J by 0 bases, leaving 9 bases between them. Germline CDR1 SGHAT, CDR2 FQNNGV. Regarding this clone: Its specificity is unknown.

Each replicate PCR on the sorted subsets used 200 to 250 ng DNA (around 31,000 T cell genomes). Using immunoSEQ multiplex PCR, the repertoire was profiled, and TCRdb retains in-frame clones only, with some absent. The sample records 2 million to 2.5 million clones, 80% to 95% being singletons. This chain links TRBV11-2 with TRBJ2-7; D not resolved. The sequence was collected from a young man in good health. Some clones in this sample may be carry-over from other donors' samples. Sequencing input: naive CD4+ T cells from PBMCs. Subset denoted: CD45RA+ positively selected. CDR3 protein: CASSLDGTVSYEQYF. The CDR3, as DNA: TGTGCCAGCAGCTTAGATGGAACCGTCTCCTACGAGCAGTACTTC.